Following are 12 T cell receptor beta chains from one sample sequenced in a study of blood T cell repertoires in COVID-19. Produced via immunoSEQ multiplex PCR; TCRdb's table is partial and in-frame only. The data contain 240,000 or so clones, approximately 90% of them seen just once; the ten biggest clones take up just under 9%. Specimen: PBMCs or T cells enriched from blood (not recorded which). The origin of the receptors is a man in his forties who had recovered from COVID-19.

The gene calls are TRBV5-1 and TRBJ1-1; 7 bases are a match to TRBD1. The CDR3 is 12 residues long. Germline CDR1 is SGHRS and CDR2 is YFSETQ. Germline trimming cut 4 bases from V and 3 bases from J; bases unmatched to any gene: 0. CDR3 sequence reads: CASSTGDTEAFF. The CDR3 region has the DNA TGCGCCAGCAGCACAGGGGACACTGAAGCTTTCTTT. The full variable domain, in which reference TRBV5-1 and TRBJ1-1 provide the parts outside the CDR3, is KAGVTQTPRYLIKTRGQQVTLSCSPISGHRSVSWYQQTPGQGLQFLFEYFSETQRNKGNFPGRFSGRQFSNSRSEMNVSTLELGDSALYLCASSTGDTEAFFGQGTRLTVV.

This clone was detected only once. This chain links TRBV5-1 with TRBJ1-1, with D perhaps matching TRBD1 (6 bases). Germline V gene sequence: CDR1 SGHRS, CDR2 YFSETQ. The CDR3 runs 15 residues. V was trimmed by 2 bases and J by 4 bases, leaving 15 bases between them. As DNA, the CDR3 is TGCGCCAGCAGCTTAAATACAGGGTCGCTCACTGAAGCTTTCTTT. Protein sequence: CASSLNTGSLTEAFF.

J is TRBJ1-1 and V is TRBV23-1; the D gene is possibly TRBD1 (5 bases). TRBV23-1 is classed as an ORF, of uncertain function. CDR3 length: 14 amino acids. V lost 7 bases and J lost 2, with 14 bases in between. DNA for the CDR3: TGCGCCAGCACACCTGAAGGGGCAAACACTGAAGCTTTCTTT. Amino acids: CASTPEGANTEAFF.

The genes are TRBV7-2 and TRBJ1-4; 8 nucleotides match TRBD1. The CDR3 is made up of 14 amino acids. The V and J ends lost 4 bases and 7 bases, in that order; junction bases with no gene match: 5. The V gene's germline CDR1 is SGHTA and CDR2 FQGNSA. DNA for the CDR3: TGTGCCAGCAGCTCCAGGGGGCCCGGTGAAAAACTGTTTTTT. Protein: CASSSRGPGEKLFF.

About this clone itself: Compared with germline, one end of the junction differs, possibly owing to a read error. This rearrangement joins TRBV6-5 to TRBJ1-2; possible D gene TRBD1, 5 bases. Germline values: CDR1 MNHEY, CDR2 SVGAGI. This CDR3 has 11 amino acids. The CDR3 here is CACRENYGYTF. CDR3 nucleotide sequence: TGTGCCTGCAGGGAGAACTATGGCTACACCTTC.

V gene TRBV2 combines with J gene TRBJ2-6; 7 nucleotides agree with TRBD1. Germline V lookup: CDR1 SNHLY, CDR2 FYNNEI. This CDR3 has 15 residues. V dropped 9 bases and J dropped 2; count of bases not matched to a gene: 7. The CDR3 DNA is TGTGCCAGTACCTACAGGGGTACTGGGGCCAACGTCCTGACTTTC. Amino acid sequence: CASTYRGTGANVLTF. Together with reference TRBV2 and TRBJ2-6, the CDR3 gives the full variable domain: EPEVTQTPSHQVTQMGQEVILRCVPISNHLYFYWYRQILGQKVEFLVSFYNNEISEKSEIFDDQFSVERPDGSNFTLKIRSTKLEDSAMYFCASTYRGTGANVLTFGAGSRLTVL.

This clone was detected only once. The gene calls are TRBV27 and TRBJ2-5, with D tentatively TRBD2 (5 bases). This CDR3 has 14 amino acids. With 6 bases removed from V and 4 bases from J, the gap between germline ends came to 15 bases. The germline V gene encodes CDR1 MNHEY and CDR2 SMNVEV (reference sequence). CDR3 DNA sequence: TGTGCCAGCAGCCCCTACGGGGAGATAGAGACCCAGTACTTC. Amino acid sequence: CASSPYGEIETQYF.

This clone is a singleton in its sample. The rearrangement links TRBV6-5 to TRBJ1-2; TRBD1 aligns across 8 bases. This CDR3 comprises 14 residues. Germline values: CDR1 MNHEY, CDR2 SVGAGI. The V segment lost 6 bases and the J segment 6 bases; nucleotides outside the gene matches: 9. The CDR3 is CASRETGEWNGYTF. In nucleotides, the CDR3 is TGTGCCAGCAGAGAGACAGGGGAATGGAATGGCTACACCTTC.

The chain couples TRBV5-1 to TRBJ2-3, with a tentative D call TRBD1 (6 bases). The CDR3 spans 13 residues. The V and J ends lost 5 bases and 6 bases respectively, with 13 bases between them. Germline-derived CDR1 and CDR2 are SGHRS and YFSETQ. The CDR3 spells CASSAGQTDTQYF. The CDR3 DNA reads TGCGCCAGCAGTGCCGGACAGACCGATACGCAGTATTTT.

The chain couples TRBV6-1 to TRBJ1-2; D gene ambiguous. This CDR3 is built from 16 residues. Germline loops: CDR1 MNHNS, CDR2 SASEGT. V gave up 0 bases and J gave up 1 base, with 12 bases separating them. CDR3 DNA: TGTGCCAGCAGTGAAGCGTACACCCGAATTAACTATGGCTACACCTTC. This gives the protein CASSEAYTRINYGYTF.

The V call is TRBV28, the J call TRBJ1-2, with 8 bases that match TRBD1. Germline-derived CDR1 and CDR2 are MDHEN and SYDVKM. V lost 6 bases, J lost 7 bases, and 10 bases stayed unmatched. The CDR3 is 14 residues long. The CDR3 region has the DNA TGTGCCAGCAGATACGGACAGGGAAAGGGTGGCTACACCTTC. This encodes CASRYGQGKGGYTF.

The rearrangement joins TRBV7-8 to TRBJ2-4, with 10 bases that match TRBD1. This CDR3 contains 21 residues. V shed 1 base and J 0 bases; nucleotides not matched to a gene: 15. The germline CDR1 and CDR2 sequences are SGHVS and FQNEAQ. CDR3 coding DNA: TGTGCCAGCAGCTTAGATCGATCCCGGGACAGGGGTTCCGTAGCCAAAAACATTCAGTACTTC. Its translation: CASSLDRSRDRGSVAKNIQYF.